This T cell receptor (beta chain) was sequenced for a study of cytomegalovirus exposure and HLA in healthy donors. Study-wide results and limits: In a later analysis, parvovirus B19, influenza, CMV and Epstein-Barr virus appeared linked to several top co-occurrence clusters.

The CDR3 has 15 amino acids. From germline, CDR1 is LGHNA and CDR2 YNFKEQ. V was trimmed by 0 bases and J by 9 bases, leaving 15 bases between them. The study ran its PCR with 60 Vbeta and 13 Jbeta primers. TCRdb's table, derived via immunoSEQ multiplex PCR, lists solely in-frame clones and lacks some. Among some 100,000 clones listed, around 73% were seen once. Turning to this clone: Its antigen is undetermined.

The chain carries TRBV4-2 and TRBJ2-1; D possibly corresponds to TRBD2 (6 bases). The sequence came from a man aged 40-49 years in good health and CMV-seronegative. Sequenced: PBMCs. The CDR3: CASSQEWGIGGEQFF. The CDR3 DNA reads TGTGCCAGCAGCCAAGAGTGGGGGATCGGGGGTGAGCAGTTCTTC.